This TCR beta chain was sequenced for a study of spatial heterogeneity in lung cancer. Study-level points and caveats: Tumor mutation count correlated with how many alpha and beta TCRs expanded intratumorally.

Germline-derived CDR1 and CDR2 are LGHDT and YNNKEL (reference sequence). V lost 1 base and J lost 5; bases outside the gene matches: 6. The length of the CDR3 is 16 residues. TCRdb re-derived calls from the 5' RACE reads in MiXCR, one entry per CDR3 protein. Among about 6,300 distinct CDR3 sequences, under 1.5% were seen once, and the ten largest hold over 7.5%. This clonotype has a count of ten or more. The antigen remains undetermined. Time point specified: sample taken at primary tumor resection. The source is a male donor with early-stage non-small cell lung cancer. The sample in question was lung tumor tissue, obtained at surgery. The chain has TRBV3-1 and TRBJ2-3, with 10 bases matching TRBD2. CDR3: CASSQVAGGGGDTQYF. CDR3 DNA sequence: TGTGCCAGCAGCCAAGTAGCGGGAGGAGGAGGAGATACGCAGTATTTT.